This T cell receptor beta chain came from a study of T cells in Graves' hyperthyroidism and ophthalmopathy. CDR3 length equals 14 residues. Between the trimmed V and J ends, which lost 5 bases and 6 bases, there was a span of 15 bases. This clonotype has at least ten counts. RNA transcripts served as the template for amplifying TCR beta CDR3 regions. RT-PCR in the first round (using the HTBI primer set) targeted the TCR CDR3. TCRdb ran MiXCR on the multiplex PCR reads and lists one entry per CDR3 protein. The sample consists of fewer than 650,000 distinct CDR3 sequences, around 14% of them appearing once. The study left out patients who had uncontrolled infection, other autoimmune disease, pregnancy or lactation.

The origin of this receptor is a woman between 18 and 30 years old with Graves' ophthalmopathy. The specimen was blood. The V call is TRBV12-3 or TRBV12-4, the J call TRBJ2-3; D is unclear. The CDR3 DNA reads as TGTGCCAGCAGTCCCCAGAGAGGCTGGGATACGCAGTATTTT. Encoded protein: CASSPQRGWDTQYF.